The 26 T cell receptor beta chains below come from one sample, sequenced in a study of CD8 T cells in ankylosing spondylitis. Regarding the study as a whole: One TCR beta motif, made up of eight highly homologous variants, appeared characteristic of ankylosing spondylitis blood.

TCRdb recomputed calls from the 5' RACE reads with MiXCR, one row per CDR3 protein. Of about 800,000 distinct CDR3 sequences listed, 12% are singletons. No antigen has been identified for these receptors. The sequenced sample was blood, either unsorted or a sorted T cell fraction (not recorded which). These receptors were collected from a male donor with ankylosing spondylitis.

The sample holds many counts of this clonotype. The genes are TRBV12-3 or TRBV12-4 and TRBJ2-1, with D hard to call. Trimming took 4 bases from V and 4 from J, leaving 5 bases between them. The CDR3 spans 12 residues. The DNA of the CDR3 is TGTGCCAGCAGTTCAGGATACAATGAGCAGTTCTTC. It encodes CASSSGYNEQFF.

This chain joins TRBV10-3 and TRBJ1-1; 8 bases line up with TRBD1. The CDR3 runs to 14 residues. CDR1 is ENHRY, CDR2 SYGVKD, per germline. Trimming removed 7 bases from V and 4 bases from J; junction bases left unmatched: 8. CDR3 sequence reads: CAITITQGGTEAFF. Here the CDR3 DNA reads TGTGCCATCACCATCACACAGGGGGGCACTGAAGCTTTCTTT.

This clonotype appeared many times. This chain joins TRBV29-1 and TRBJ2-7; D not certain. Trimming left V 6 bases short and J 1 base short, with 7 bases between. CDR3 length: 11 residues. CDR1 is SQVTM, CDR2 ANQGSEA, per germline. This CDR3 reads CSVAVSYEQYF. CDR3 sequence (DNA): TGCAGCGTCGCAGTGTCCTACGAGCAGTACTTC.

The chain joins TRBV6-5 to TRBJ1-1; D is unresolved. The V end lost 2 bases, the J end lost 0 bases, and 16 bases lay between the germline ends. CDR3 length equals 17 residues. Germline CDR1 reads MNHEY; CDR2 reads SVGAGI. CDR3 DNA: TGTGCCAGCAGTTACCGGGCCGGAAGACGTATGAACACTGAAGCTTTCTTT. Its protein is CASSYRAGRRMNTEAFF.

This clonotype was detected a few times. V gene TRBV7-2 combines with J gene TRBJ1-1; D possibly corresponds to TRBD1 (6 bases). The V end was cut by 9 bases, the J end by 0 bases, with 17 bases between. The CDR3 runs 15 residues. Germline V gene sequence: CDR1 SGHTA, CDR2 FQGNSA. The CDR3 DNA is TGTGCCAGTAAGCCGGGGGGCGCGGTGAACACTGAAGCTTTCTTT. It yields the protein CASKPGGAVNTEAFF. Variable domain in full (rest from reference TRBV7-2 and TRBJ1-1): GAGVSQSPSNKVTEKGKDVELRCDPISGHTALYWYRQSLGQGLEFLIYFQGNSAPDKSGLPSDRFSAERTGGSVSTLTIQRTQQEDSAVYLCASKPGGAVNTEAFFGQGTRLTVV.

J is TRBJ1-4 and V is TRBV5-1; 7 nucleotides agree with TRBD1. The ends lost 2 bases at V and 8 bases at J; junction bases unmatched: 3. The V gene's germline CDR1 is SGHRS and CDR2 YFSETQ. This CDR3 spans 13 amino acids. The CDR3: CASSFDRDEKLFF. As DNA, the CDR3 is TGCGCCAGCAGCTTCGACAGGGACGAAAAACTGTTTTTT.

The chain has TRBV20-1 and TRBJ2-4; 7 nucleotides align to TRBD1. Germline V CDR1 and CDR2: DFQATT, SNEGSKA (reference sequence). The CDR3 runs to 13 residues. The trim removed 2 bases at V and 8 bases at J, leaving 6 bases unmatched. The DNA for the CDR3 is TGCAGTGCTAGATCACAGGGGAGCGACATTCAGTACTTC. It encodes CSARSQGSDIQYF.

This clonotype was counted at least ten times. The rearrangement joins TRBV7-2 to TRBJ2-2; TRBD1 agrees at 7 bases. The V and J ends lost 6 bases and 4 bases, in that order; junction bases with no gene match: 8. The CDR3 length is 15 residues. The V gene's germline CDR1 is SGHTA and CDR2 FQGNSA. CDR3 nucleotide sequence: TGTGCCAGCAGGGTAGCACAGGGGCGCACCGGGGAGCTGTTTTTT. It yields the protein CASRVAQGRTGELFF.

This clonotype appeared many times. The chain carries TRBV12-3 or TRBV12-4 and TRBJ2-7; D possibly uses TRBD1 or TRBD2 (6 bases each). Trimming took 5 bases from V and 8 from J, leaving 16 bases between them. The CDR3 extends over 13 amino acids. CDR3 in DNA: TGTGCCAGCAGTAGCACGGTCGGGGGCAAGCAGTACTTC. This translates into CASSSTVGGKQYF.

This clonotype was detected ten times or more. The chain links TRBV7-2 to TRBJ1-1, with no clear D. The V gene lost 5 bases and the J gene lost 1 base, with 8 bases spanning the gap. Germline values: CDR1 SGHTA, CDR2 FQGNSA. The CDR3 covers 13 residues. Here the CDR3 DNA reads TGTGCCAGCAGCACTACCGCGAACACTGAAGCTTTCTTT. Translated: CASSTTANTEAFF.

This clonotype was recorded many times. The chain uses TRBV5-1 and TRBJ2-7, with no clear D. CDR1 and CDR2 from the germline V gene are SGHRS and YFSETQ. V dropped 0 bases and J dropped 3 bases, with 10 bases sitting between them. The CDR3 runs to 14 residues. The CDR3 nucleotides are TGCGCCAGCAGCTTGGAACTGCAGGACTACGAGCAGTACTTC. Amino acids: CASSLELQDYEQYF.

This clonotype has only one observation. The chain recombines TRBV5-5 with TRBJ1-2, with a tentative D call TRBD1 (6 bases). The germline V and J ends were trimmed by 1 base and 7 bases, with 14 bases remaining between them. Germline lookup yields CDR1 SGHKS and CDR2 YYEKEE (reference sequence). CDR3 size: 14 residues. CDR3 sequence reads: CASSLRATGPGYTF. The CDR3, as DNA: TGTGCCAGCAGCTTGAGGGCTACAGGGCCTGGCTACACCTTC.

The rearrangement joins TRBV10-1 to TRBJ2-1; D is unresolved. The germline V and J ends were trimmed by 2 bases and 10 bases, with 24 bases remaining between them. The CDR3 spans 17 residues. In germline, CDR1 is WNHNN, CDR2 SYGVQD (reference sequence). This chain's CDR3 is CASSEPGTSQVPREQFF. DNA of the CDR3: TGCGCCAGCAGTGAGCCTGGAACCTCTCAAGTCCCTCGGGAGCAGTTCTTC.

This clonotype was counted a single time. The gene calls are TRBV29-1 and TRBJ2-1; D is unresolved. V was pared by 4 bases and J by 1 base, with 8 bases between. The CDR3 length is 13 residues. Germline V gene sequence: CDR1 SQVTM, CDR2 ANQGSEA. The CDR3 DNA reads TGCAGCGTTGGCAGAATGTCCTACAATGAGCAGTTCTTC. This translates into CSVGRMSYNEQFF.

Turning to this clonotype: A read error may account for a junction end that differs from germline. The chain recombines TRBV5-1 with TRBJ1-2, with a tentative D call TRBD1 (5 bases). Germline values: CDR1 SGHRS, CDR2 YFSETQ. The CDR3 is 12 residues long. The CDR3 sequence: CASSLPPGRRYF. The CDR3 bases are TGCGCCAGCAGCTTGCCACCGGGACGGCGGTACTTC.

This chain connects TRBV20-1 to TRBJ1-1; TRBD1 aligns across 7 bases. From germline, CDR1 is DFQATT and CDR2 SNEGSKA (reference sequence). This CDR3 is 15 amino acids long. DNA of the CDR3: TGCAGAACCTTTAGGCACAGGGGCGCAAGGAATGAAGCTTTCTTT. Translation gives CRTFRHRGARNEAFF.

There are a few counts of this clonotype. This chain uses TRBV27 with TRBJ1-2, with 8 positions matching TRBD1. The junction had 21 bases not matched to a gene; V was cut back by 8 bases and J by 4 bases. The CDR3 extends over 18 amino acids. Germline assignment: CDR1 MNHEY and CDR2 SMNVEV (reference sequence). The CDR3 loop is CASSPGAFRDRRLYGYTF. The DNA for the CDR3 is TGTGCCAGCTCCCCGGGGGCCTTCCGGGACAGGAGACTCTATGGCTACACCTTC.

In DNA form, the CDR3 reads TGCAGTGCGGGGGGGGCTAGCGGGGCCGCCGGGGAGCTGTTTTTT. This translates into CSAGGASGAAGELFF. The chain joins TRBV20-1 to TRBJ2-2; 9 bases agree with TRBD2. Per the germline V gene, CDR1 is DFQATT and CDR2 is SNEGSKA (reference sequence). The CDR3 covers 15 residues. The trim removed 6 bases at V and 6 bases at J, leaving 11 bases unmatched.

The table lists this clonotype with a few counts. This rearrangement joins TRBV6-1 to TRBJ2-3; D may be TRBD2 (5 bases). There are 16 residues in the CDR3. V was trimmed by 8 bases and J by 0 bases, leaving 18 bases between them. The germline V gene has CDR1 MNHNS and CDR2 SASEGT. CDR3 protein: CASLRFAGTSTDTQYF. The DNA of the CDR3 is TGTGCCAGCCTACGGTTCGCGGGTACTAGCACAGATACGCAGTATTTT.

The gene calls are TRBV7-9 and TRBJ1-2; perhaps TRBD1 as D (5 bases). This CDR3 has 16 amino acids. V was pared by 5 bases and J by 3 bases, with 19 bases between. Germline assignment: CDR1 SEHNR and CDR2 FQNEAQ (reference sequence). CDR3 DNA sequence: TGTGCCAGCAGCGTAGAGGGACCAGGAGAGGACTATGGCTACACCTTC. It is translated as CASSVEGPGEDYGYTF.

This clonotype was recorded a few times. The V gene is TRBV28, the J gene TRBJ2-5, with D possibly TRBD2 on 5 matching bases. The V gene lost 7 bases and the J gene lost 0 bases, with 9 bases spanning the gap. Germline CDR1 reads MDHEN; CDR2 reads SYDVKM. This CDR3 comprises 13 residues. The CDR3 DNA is TGTGCCAGCACCACGGGGAACCAAGAGACCCAGTACTTC. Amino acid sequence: CASTTGNQETQYF.

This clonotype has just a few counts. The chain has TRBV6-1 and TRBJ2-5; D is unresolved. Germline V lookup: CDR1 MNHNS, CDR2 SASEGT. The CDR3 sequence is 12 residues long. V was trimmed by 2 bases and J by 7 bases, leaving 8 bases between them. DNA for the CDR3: TGTGCCAGCAGTGAACACCCCGGGACCCAGTACTTC. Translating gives CASSEHPGTQYF.

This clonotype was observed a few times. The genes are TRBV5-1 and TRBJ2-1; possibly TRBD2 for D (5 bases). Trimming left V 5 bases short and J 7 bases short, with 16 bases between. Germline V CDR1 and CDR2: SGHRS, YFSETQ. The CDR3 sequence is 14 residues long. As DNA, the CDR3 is TGCGCCAGCAGGAGGGCCGTTCGGAGTAATGAGCAGTTCTTC. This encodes CASRRAVRSNEQFF.

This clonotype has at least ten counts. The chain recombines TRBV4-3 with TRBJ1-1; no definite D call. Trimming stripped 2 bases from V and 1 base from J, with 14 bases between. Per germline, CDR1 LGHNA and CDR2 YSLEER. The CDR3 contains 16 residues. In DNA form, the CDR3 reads TGCGCCAGCAGCCAATCATTCGGACCGCCGAACACTGAAGCTTTCTTT. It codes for CASSQSFGPPNTEAFF.

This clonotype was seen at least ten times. The DNA for the CDR3 is TGTGCCAGCAGCCCGACGTGGCGACGTATGAACACTGAAGCTTTCTTT. Amino acid sequence: CASSPTWRRMNTEAFF. The chain employs TRBV7-8 and TRBJ1-1; D unclear. Germline values: CDR1 SGHVS, CDR2 FQNEAQ. V dropped 5 bases and J dropped 0 bases, with 16 bases sitting between them. This CDR3 spans 16 amino acids.

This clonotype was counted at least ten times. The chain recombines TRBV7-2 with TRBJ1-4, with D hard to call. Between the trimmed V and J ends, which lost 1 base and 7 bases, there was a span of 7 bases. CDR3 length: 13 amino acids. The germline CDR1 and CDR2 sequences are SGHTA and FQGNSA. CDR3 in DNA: TGTGCCAGCAGCTTAGGGGTCGGTGAAAAACTGTTTTTT. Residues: CASSLGVGEKLFF.